Listed here are 7 T cell receptor beta chains from one sample, sequenced in a study of T cells after somatic rescue of genetic block. Produced via immunoSEQ multiplex PCR; TCRdb's table is partial and in-frame only. This repertoire shows 110,000 or so clones, about 90% found once; its top ten account for around 1.5%. Sequenced sample: peripheral blood mononuclear cells (PBMCs). The receptors were gathered from a woman under 30.

The chain recombines TRBV7-6 with TRBJ1-6, with D tentatively TRBD1 (6 bases). The length of the CDR3 is 16 residues. The V and J ends lost 0 bases and 7 bases respectively, with 13 bases between them. Germline CDR1 SGHVS, CDR2 FNYEAQ. This CDR3 reads CASSLAGGGSNSPLHF. The CDR3 region has the DNA TGTGCCAGCAGCTTAGCAGGCGGGGGCTCGAATTCACCCCTCCACTTT.

V is TRBV19 and J is TRBJ1-4; 9 bases agree with TRBD1. Germline-derived CDR1 and CDR2 are LNHDA and SQIVND (reference sequence). V trimming: 6 bases; J trimming: 8 bases; junction bases outside the gene matches: 19. This CDR3 region has 18 residues. The CDR3 here is CASRGTGPSKRKIEKLFF. The CDR3 bases are TGTGCCAGTAGGGGGACAGGGCCTTCAAAAAGGAAGATAGAAAAACTGTTTTTT.

The gene calls are TRBV27 and TRBJ1-2; D perhaps matches TRBD1 (6 bases). Per the germline V gene, CDR1 is MNHEY and CDR2 is SMNVEV (reference sequence). The CDR3 length is 11 residues. Trimming shortened V by 8 bases and J by 14 bases, and 18 bases separated the two germline ends. The CDR3 sequence is CASPLGGGRTF. The DNA for the CDR3 is TGTGCCAGCCCCTTGGGGGGGGGCAGGACCTTC.

The rearrangement links TRBV27 to TRBJ1-1, with D tentatively TRBD1 (6 bases). V lost 6 bases, J lost 8 bases, and 16 bases lay in between. Germline CDR1 and CDR2: MNHEY and SMNVEV (reference sequence). The CDR3 spans 13 residues. The CDR3 loop reads CASRPQGLTEAFF. The CDR3 coding sequence is TGTGCCAGCAGACCCCAGGGGCTTACCGAAGCTTTCTTT.

The V call is TRBV5-1, the J call TRBJ2-1; D perhaps matches TRBD2 (5 bases). V was trimmed by 2 bases and J by 10 bases, leaving 19 bases between them. The CDR3 totals 15 residues. Germline lookup yields CDR1 SGHRS and CDR2 YFSETQ. The chain's CDR3 is CASSLGPRMAGEQFF. CDR3 DNA sequence: TGCGCCAGCAGCTTAGGGCCTAGGATGGCGGGCGAGCAGTTCTTC.

This chain uses TRBV9 with TRBJ2-1; perhaps TRBD2 as D (6 bases). V lost 0 bases and J lost 6, with 7 bases in between. This CDR3 contains 13 residues. The germline V gene encodes CDR1 SGDLS and CDR2 YYNGEE. In DNA, the CDR3 is TGTGCCAGCAGCGTAGGGGGACTCAATGAGCAGTTCTTC. It is translated as CASSVGGLNEQFF.

This chain connects TRBV10-3 to TRBJ2-7, with 9 bases aligning to TRBD1. The germline V gene encodes CDR1 ENHRY and CDR2 SYGVKD. This CDR3 region has 16 residues. After removal of 0 bases from V and 2 bases from J, the junction contained 5 bases not matched to a gene. CDR3 protein: CAISESSGTGPYEQYF. For the CDR3, the DNA is TGTGCCATCAGTGAGTCGAGCGGGACAGGGCCCTACGAGCAGTACTTC.